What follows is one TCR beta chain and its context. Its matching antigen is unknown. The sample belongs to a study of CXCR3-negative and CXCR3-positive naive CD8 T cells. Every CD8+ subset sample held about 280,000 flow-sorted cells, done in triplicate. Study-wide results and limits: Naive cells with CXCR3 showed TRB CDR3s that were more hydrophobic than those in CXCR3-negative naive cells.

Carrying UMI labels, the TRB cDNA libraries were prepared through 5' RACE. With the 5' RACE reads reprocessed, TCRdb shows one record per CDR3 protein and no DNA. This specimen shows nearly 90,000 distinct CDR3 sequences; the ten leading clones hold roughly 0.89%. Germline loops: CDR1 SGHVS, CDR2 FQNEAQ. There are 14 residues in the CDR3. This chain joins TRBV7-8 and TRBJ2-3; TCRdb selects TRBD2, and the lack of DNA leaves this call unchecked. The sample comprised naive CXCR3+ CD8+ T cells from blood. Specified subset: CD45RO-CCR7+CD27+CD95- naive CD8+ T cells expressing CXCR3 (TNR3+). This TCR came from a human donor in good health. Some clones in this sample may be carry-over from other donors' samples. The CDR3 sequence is CASSLLTREDTQYF. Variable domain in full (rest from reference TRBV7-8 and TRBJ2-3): GAGVSQSPRYKVAKRGQDVALRCDPISGHVSLFWYQQALGQGPEFLTYFQNEAQLDKSGLPSDRFFAERPEGSVSTLKIQRTQQEDSAVYLCASSLLTREDTQYFGPGTRLTVL.